A selection of T cell receptor beta chains follows, all from one sample in a study of identical twins. TCRdb processed the 5' RACE reads anew with MiXCR; each CDR3 protein has one entry. The table shows hundreds of thousands of distinct CDR3 sequences, with around a tenth occurring only once. The sample taken for sequencing was memory (CD45RO+) T cells sorted from blood. Every receptor here comes from a woman aged 18-30 years in good health. CDR3s include the opening cysteine and the closing phenylalanine or tryptophan. D genes are given only for firm matches. Clone size appears in some rows only: once, few, many, or a class for an expanded clone.

TRBV6-2/TRBV6-3	TRBD2	many	TRBJ2-1	CASSHEAGGRNEQFF	TGTGCCAGCAGTCACGAAGCGGGAGGACGCAATGAGCAGTTCTTC
TRBV24-1	NA	many	TRBJ2-1	CATSAKPEGSYNEQFF	TGTGCCACCAGTGCCAAGCCGGAGGGCTCCTACAATGAGCAGTTCTTC
TRBV12-3/TRBV12-4	NA	medium-sized	TRBJ2-5	CASSFSEQETQYF	TGTGCCAGCAGTTTCAGCGAACAAGAGACCCAGTACTTC
TRBV7-8	NA	few	TRBJ2-7	CASSRFTGEETYEQYF	TGTGCCAGCAGCCGATTCACAGGGGAGGAGACCTACGAGCAGTACTTC
TRBV6-2/TRBV6-3	TRBD1	NA	TRBJ1-2	CASSTGVRGYTF	TGTGCCAGCAGCACAGGGGTTCGCGGCTACACCTTC
TRBV18	NA	few	TRBJ2-5	CASSPPEIQETQYF	TGTGCCAGCTCACCGCCAGAGATCCAAGAGACCCAGTACTTC
TRBV5-1	NA	few	TRBJ2-2	CASSSERGSGGELFF	TGCGCCAGCAGCTCTGAAAGGGGGAGCGGCGGGGAGCTGTTTTTT
TRBV25-1	NA	few	TRBJ2-7	CASSGPGASPPYEQYF	TGTGCCAGCAGTGGACCCGGGGCTAGCCCTCCCTACGAGCAGTACTTC
TRBV6-2/TRBV6-3	NA	NA	TRBJ2-7	CASSYAGGAGQYF	TGTGCCAGCAGTTACGCTGGGGGTGCGGGGCAGTACTTC
TRBV5-6	TRBD2	many	TRBJ2-3	CASSLPGLAGDSDTQYF	TGTGCCAGCAGCTTGCCCGGACTAGCGGGGGACTCAGATACGCAGTATTTT
TRBV10-2	TRBD2	few	TRBJ2-3	CASRLAAHTDTQYF	TGCGCCAGCAGACTAGCGGCACACACAGATACGCAGTATTTT
TRBV5-5	NA	few	TRBJ1-2	CASSFYDSYGYTF	TGTGCCAGCAGCTTTTACGACAGCTATGGCTACACCTTC
TRBV11-3	NA	NA	TRBJ2-2	CASSLVAGFGELFF	TGTGCCAGCAGCTTAGTCGCAGGATTCGGGGAGCTGTTTTTT
TRBV2	NA	few	TRBJ1-1	CASSFDRNAEAFF	TGTGCCAGCAGTTTTGACAGGAACGCTGAAGCTTTCTTT
TRBV10-3	TRBD2	NA	TRBJ2-1	CAIMGGRYNEQFF	TGTGCCATCATGGGGGGGAGATACAATGAGCAGTTCTTC
TRBV29-1	TRBD2	NA	TRBJ2-7	CSARQGLAGYEQYF	TGCAGCGCCCGCCAAGGACTAGCGGGCTACGAGCAGTACTTC
TRBV10-3	NA	NA	TRBJ2-4	CAISASGKLAKNIQYF	TGTGCCATCAGTGCAAGTGGCAAATTAGCCAAAAACATTCAGTACTTC
TRBV15	TRBD2	few	TRBJ2-2	CATSRDGAGANTGELFF	TGTGCCACCAGCAGAGATGGGGCGGGAGCGAACACCGGGGAGCTGTTTTTT
TRBV19	TRBD1	few	TRBJ2-3	CASSDRPGQGTDTQYF	TGTGCCAGTAGTGATCGTCCGGGACAGGGCACAGATACGCAGTATTTT
TRBV5-6	TRBD1	many	TRBJ2-3	CASSFRDRGWQYF	TGTGCCAGCAGCTTCCGGGACAGGGGCTGGCAGTATTTT
TRBV20-1	NA	NA	TRBJ2-5	CSAKPNQETQYF	TGCAGTGCCAAGCCCAACCAAGAGACCCAGTACTTC
TRBV6-1	TRBD1	many	TRBJ1-2	CASILTGGVSGYTF	TGTGCCAGCATCTTGACAGGGGGCGTTTCTGGCTACACCTTC
TRBV10-2	NA	NA	TRBJ2-7	CASSDVLLDGRKEEQYF	TGCGCCAGCAGCGACGTCCTCCTGGATGGCAGGAAGGAAGAGCAGTACTTC
TRBV6-2/TRBV6-3	NA	few	TRBJ2-5	CASSYKSRFPYQETQYF	TGTGCCAGCAGTTATAAGTCCCGATTTCCGTACCAAGAGACCCAGTACTTC
TRBV10-3	TRBD1	NA	TRBJ1-1	CAIKDRGYTEAFF	TGTGCCATTAAGGACAGGGGGTACACTGAAGCTTTCTTT
TRBV3-1	NA	NA	TRBJ2-7	CASSRTETGLYEQYF	TGTGCCAGCAGCCGGACAGAAACAGGGCTCTACGAGCAGTACTTC
TRBV20-1	NA	few	TRBJ2-3	CSARVRVTDTQYF	TGCAGTGCTAGAGTAAGAGTTACAGATACGCAGTATTTT
TRBV2	TRBD1	few	TRBJ2-7	CASRPEGTGLYEQYF	TGTGCCAGCCGGCCGGAGGGGACAGGGCTCTACGAGCAGTACTTC
TRBV10-3	TRBD2	many	TRBJ2-7	CAISETSGSSYEQYF	TGTGCCATCAGTGAGACTAGCGGTAGCTCCTACGAGCAGTACTTC
TRBV6-2/TRBV6-3	NA	many	TRBJ2-1	CASSYADSLPQFF	TGTGCCAGCAGTTACGCCGACTCCCTCCCTCAGTTCTTC
TRBV27	TRBD1	NA	TRBJ2-1	CASKPDRGNNEQFF	TGTGCCAGCAAACCAGACAGGGGCAACAATGAGCAGTTCTTC
TRBV12-3/TRBV12-4	TRBD1	NA	TRBJ1-2	CASSGQGDYGYTF	TGTGCCAGCAGCGGACAGGGGGACTATGGCTACACCTTC
TRBV6-2/TRBV6-3	NA	NA	TRBJ2-5	CASSYYAETQYF	TGTGCCAGCAGTTACTATGCGGAGACCCAGTACTTC
TRBV20-1	NA	few	TRBJ2-1	CSARADPSYNEQFF	TGCAGTGCGAGGGCGGACCCCTCCTACAATGAGCAGTTCTTC
TRBV20-1	TRBD2	few	TRBJ2-1	CSARETSGSFEQFF	TGCAGTGCTAGAGAGACTAGCGGGAGTTTTGAGCAGTTCTTC